These 29 T cell receptor beta chains originate from one sample sequenced in a study of neurological immune-mediated disorders. TCRdb analysed the 5' RACE reads with MiXCR anew, one entry per CDR3 protein. The sample contains roughly 70,000 distinct CDR3 sequences, under 5.5% of which appear only once. The sequenced material came from PBMCs. The receptors shown here come from a woman aged 70-85 years with multiple sclerosis.

This clonotype was seen repeatedly, ten times or more. The rearrangement joins TRBV3-1 to TRBJ2-7; a weak D match, TRBD2 (5 bases). The CDR3 totals 13 residues. Trimming shortened V by 4 bases and J by 2 bases, and 9 bases separated the two germline ends. CDR1 LGHDT and CDR2 YNNKEL come from the germline V gene (reference sequence). The CDR3 sequence is CASSRAGPYEQYF. CDR3 bases: TGTGCCAGCAGCCGTGCGGGTCCCTACGAGCAGTACTTC.

This clonotype was detected ten times or more. The chain carries TRBV7-2 and TRBJ2-3; D is ambiguous. CDR3 size: 13 residues. The germline V gene encodes CDR1 SGHTA and CDR2 FQGNSA. Between the trimmed V and J ends, which lost 5 bases and 3 bases, there was a span of 9 bases. The CDR3 region is CASSPYLTDTQYF. Written as DNA, the CDR3 is TGTGCCAGCAGCCCCTACTTGACAGATACGCAGTATTTT.

The CDR3 reads CASSLAGGHNNEQFF. CDR3 in DNA: TGTGCCAGCAGCCTTGCCGGCGGGCACAATAATGAGCAGTTCTTC. The chain recombines TRBV6-2 or TRBV6-3 with TRBJ2-1; D may be TRBD2 (5 bases). V lost 6 bases to trimming and J lost 7 bases, with 19 bases between them. The CDR3 is made up of 15 amino acids. Germline CDR1 and CDR2: MNHEY and SVGEGT.

This clonotype showed up just a few times. The chain carries TRBV20-1 and TRBJ2-1; 8 nucleotides match TRBD2. The CDR3 sequence is 13 residues long. The junction had 6 bases not matched to a gene; V was cut back by 2 bases and J by 9 bases. The V gene's germline CDR1 is DFQATT and CDR2 SNEGSKA (reference sequence). This CDR3 reads CSARTSAGGEQFF. The CDR3 DNA is TGCAGTGCTAGAACTAGCGCGGGGGGTGAGCAGTTCTTC.

The table lists this clonotype with many counts. The J gene is TRBJ2-1, the V gene TRBV10-2; the match to TRBD2 covers 10 bases. J lost 4 bases, V lost 1 base, and 4 bases had no gene match. Germline CDR1 reads WSHSY; CDR2 reads SAAADI. There are 16 residues in the CDR3. CDR3 coding DNA: TGCGCCAGCAGTGAGTTGGGACTAGCGTTTTACAATGAGCAGTTCTTC. Its protein is CASSELGLAFYNEQFF.

This chain uses TRBV27 with TRBJ1-2; TRBD1 agrees at 10 bases. The ends lost 8 bases at V and 2 bases at J; junction bases unmatched: 8. The CDR3 has 15 amino acids. Germline CDR1 MNHEY, CDR2 SMNVEV (reference sequence). CDR3 protein: CASRPGTGDNYGYTF. In DNA, the CDR3 is TGTGCCAGCCGACCCGGGACAGGGGACAACTATGGCTACACCTTC.

This clonotype has a handful of counts. The CDR3 protein is CASSQVSPNTGELFF. The CDR3 bases are TGTGCCAGCAGCCAAGTCTCACCTAACACCGGGGAGCTGTTTTTT. The chain combines TRBV4-2 with TRBJ2-2; D is unclear. Germline CDR1 reads LGHNA; CDR2 reads YNFKEQ. The CDR3 covers 15 residues. With 1 base removed from V and 2 bases from J, the gap between germline ends came to 8 bases.

This CDR3 reads CSARAEYSNQPQHF. The DNA of the CDR3 is TGCAGTGCTAGAGCAGAATATAGCAATCAGCCCCAGCATTTT. The rearrangement joins TRBV20-1 to TRBJ1-5; the D is unclear. The germline V gene has CDR1 DFQATT and CDR2 SNEGSKA (reference sequence). Trimming removed 1 base at V and 0 bases at J, with 7 bases between. The CDR3 runs 14 residues.

The sample holds many counts of this clonotype. V gene TRBV18 combines with J gene TRBJ1-5; possibly TRBD1 for D (6 bases). This CDR3 is 13 amino acids long. Trimming stripped 6 bases from V and 4 bases from J, with 10 bases between. CDR1 and CDR2 from the germline V gene are KGHSH and LQKENI. The CDR3 DNA is TGTGCCAGCTCGCCTCAGGGGAATCAGCCCCAGCATTTT. Its protein product is CASSPQGNQPQHF. The whole variable domain, filled in from reference TRBV18 and TRBJ1-5, reads NAGVMQNPRHLVRRRGQEARLRCSPMKGHSHVYWYRQLPEEGLKFMVYLQKENIIDESGMPKERFSAEFPKEGPSILRIQQVVRGDSAAYFCASSPQGNQPQHFGDGTRLSIL.

This clonotype was seen repeatedly, ten times or more. This chain links TRBV5-1 with TRBJ2-3; TRBD2 matches at 10 bases. The V and J ends lost 7 bases and 2 bases, in that order; junction bases with no gene match: 7. CDR1 is SGHRS, CDR2 YFSETQ, per germline. The CDR3 contains 15 residues. CDR3 sequence: CASFKAGGDTDTQYF. For the CDR3, the DNA is TGCGCCAGCTTCAAAGCGGGAGGGGACACAGATACGCAGTATTTT. Looking up the rest from reference TRBV5-1 and TRBJ2-3 gives the full variable domain: KAGVTQTPRYLIKTRGQQVTLSCSPISGHRSVSWYQQTPGQGLQFLFEYFSETQRNKGNFPGRFSGRQFSNSRSEMNVSTLELGDSALYLCASFKAGGDTDTQYFGPGTRLTVL.

There are many counts of this clonotype. The genes are TRBV5-1 and TRBJ2-3, with TRBD1 matching 10 bases. Germline CDR1 SGHRS, CDR2 YFSETQ. The CDR3 is made up of 14 amino acids. The ends lost 6 bases at V and 7 bases at J; junction bases unmatched: 8. In DNA form, the CDR3 reads TGCGCCAGCAACCGGGACAGGGGCGAGTATACGCAGTATTTT. Protein: CASNRDRGEYTQYF.

V is TRBV20-1 and J is TRBJ2-3; D is perhaps TRBD2 (7 bases). The V gene's germline CDR1 is DFQATT and CDR2 SNEGSKA (reference sequence). Trimming shortened V by 8 bases and J by 4 bases, and 16 bases separated the two germline ends. CDR3 length: 13 residues. The DNA of the CDR3 is TGCAGTTCCCTAGGGGGAGGGCCAGATACGCAGTATTTT. This gives the protein CSSLGGGPDTQYF.

The sample holds many counts of this clonotype. The chain joins TRBV7-2 to TRBJ2-3, with 9 bases identical to TRBD2. CDR3 size: 16 residues. With V trimmed by 1 base and J by 5 bases, 7 bases remained unmatched. CDR1 and CDR2 from the germline V gene are SGHTA and FQGNSA. The CDR3 here is CASSLEGLAGLDTQYF. For the CDR3, the DNA is TGTGCCAGCAGCTTAGAGGGGCTAGCGGGATTAGATACGCAGTATTTT. Combining the CDR3 with reference TRBV7-2 and TRBJ2-3 gives the whole variable domain GAGVSQSPSNKVTEKGKDVELRCDPISGHTALYWYRQSLGQGLEFLIYFQGNSAPDKSGLPSDRFSAERTGGSVSTLTIQRTQQEDSAVYLCASSLEGLAGLDTQYFGPGTRLTVL.

This clonotype showed up many times. This chain links TRBV20-1 with TRBJ1-5, with a weak D call TRBD1 (6 bases). Looked up from germline, CDR1 is DFQATT and CDR2 is SNEGSKA (reference sequence). The CDR3 loop spans 14 amino acids. V lost 3 bases to trimming and J lost 4 bases, with 13 bases between them. CDR3 DNA: TGCAGTGCTAGTACGCAGGGGAGGAATCAGCCCCAGCATTTT. It specifies CSASTQGRNQPQHF.

This chain connects TRBV5-1 to TRBJ2-3; 7 positions match TRBD2. V was pared by 3 bases and J by 4 bases, with 8 bases of the junction left unmatched. The CDR3 is made up of 15 amino acids. CDR1 and CDR2 (germline): SGHRS, YFSETQ. In DNA, the CDR3 is TGCGCCAGCAGCTCAGCGGGAAGAAACCCAGATACGCAGTATTTT. Translation gives CASSSAGRNPDTQYF.

This clonotype was picked up many times. The chain links TRBV10-3 to TRBJ1-1, with no clear D. V was shortened by 6 bases and J by 0 bases, with 8 bases between the two germline ends. Germline CDR1 is ENHRY and CDR2 is SYGVKD. The CDR3 is 13 residues long. The CDR3, as DNA: TGTGCCATCAGCGTCGGGTTGAACACTGAAGCTTTCTTT. Protein: CAISVGLNTEAFF.

This clonotype was found many times. The gene calls are TRBV15 and TRBJ1-1; no reliable D call. V shed 4 bases and J shed 0 bases, with 15 bases lying between them. The CDR3 extends over 16 amino acids. Germline V CDR1 and CDR2: LNHNV, YYDKDF (reference sequence). CDR3 sequence reads: CATSIEGRGMNTEAFF. The CDR3 nucleotides read TGTGCCACCAGCATAGAAGGGAGAGGGATGAACACTGAAGCTTTCTTT.

This clonotype was counted many times. The chain employs TRBV12-3 or TRBV12-4 and TRBJ2-3; TRBD2 is a possible D gene (6 bases). The CDR3 contains 13 residues. V was pared by 6 bases and J by 0 bases, with 7 bases between. CDR3 sequence (DNA): TGTGCCAGCAGCCGGGGGAGCACAGATACGCAGTATTTT. Amino acid sequence: CASSRGSTDTQYF.

This clonotype occurred many times. This chain joins TRBV6-2 or TRBV6-3 and TRBJ2-1; weak D call: TRBD1 (5 bases). Between the trimmed V and J ends, which lost 5 bases and 9 bases, there was a span of 8 bases. The germline CDR1 and CDR2 sequences are MNHEY and SVGEGT. This CDR3 comprises 11 residues. The CDR3 sequence is CASSAGFEQFF. CDR3 DNA sequence: TGTGCCAGCAGTGCAGGGTTTGAGCAGTTCTTC.

This chain links TRBV5-1 with TRBJ1-6; unclear D gene. Trimming removed 0 bases at V and 8 bases at J, with 9 bases between. This CDR3 spans 14 amino acids. Germline CDR1 is SGHRS and CDR2 is YFSETQ. The CDR3 DNA reads TGCGCCAGCAGCTTGGACGGTGGGGATTCACCCCTCCACTTT. This encodes CASSLDGGDSPLHF.

This clonotype was counted ten times or more. The chain has TRBV4-3 and TRBJ2-2, with D uncertain. The CDR3 has 14 residues. Trimming pared 5 bases from V and 2 bases from J, leaving 9 bases between. Germline lookup yields CDR1 LGHNA and CDR2 YSLEER. CDR3 in amino acids: CASSASYNTGELFF. The CDR3 DNA reads TGCGCCAGCAGCGCCTCTTATAACACCGGGGAGCTGTTTTTT.

The sample holds a few counts of this clonotype. This chain connects TRBV7-2 to TRBJ1-2, with a tentative D call TRBD1 (5 bases). From germline, CDR1 is SGHTA and CDR2 FQGNSA. The CDR3 covers 15 residues. Deletions cut 2 bases from V and 0 bases from J, with 10 bases between. The CDR3 here is CASSLSPTANYGYTF. The CDR3, as DNA: TGTGCCAGCAGCTTATCTCCGACAGCTAACTATGGCTACACCTTC.

CDR3 in amino acids: CASSLSPLGDTQYF. CDR3 DNA sequence: TGTGCCAGCAGCTTATCCCCTCTCGGGGATACGCAGTATTTT. The genes are TRBV7-2 and TRBJ2-3; D ambiguous. This CDR3 is built from 14 residues. Trimming stripped 2 bases from V and 6 bases from J, with 12 bases between. CDR1 and CDR2 from the germline V gene are SGHTA and FQGNSA.

This clonotype occurred many times. This chain links TRBV7-9 with TRBJ1-1, with 11 bases that match TRBD1. V gave up 4 bases and J gave up 8 bases; unmatched junction bases: 9. The CDR3 totals 15 residues. Germline CDR1 SEHNR, CDR2 FQNEAQ (reference sequence). The DNA of the CDR3 is TGTGCCAGCAGCTCCGGGACAGGGGGTTCCAGGGAAGCTTTCTTT. Its translation: CASSSGTGGSREAFF.

J is TRBJ2-7 and V is TRBV18; 9 bases agree with TRBD1. Per germline, CDR1 KGHSH and CDR2 LQKENI. After removal of 2 bases from V and 6 bases from J, the junction contained 5 bases not matched to a gene. The CDR3 loop spans 14 amino acids. The CDR3 DNA is TGTGCCAGCTCACCAGGGACAGGGCCCGGCGAGCAGTACTTC. As protein: CASSPGTGPGEQYF.

This clonotype was seen many times. The chain joins TRBV5-1 to TRBJ2-3; TRBD2 aligns across 7 bases. Losses at the gene ends were 4 bases for V and 4 bases for J; bases not matched to a gene: 6. There are 14 residues in the CDR3. Per germline, CDR1 SGHRS and CDR2 YFSETQ. As DNA, the CDR3 is TGCGCCAGCAGCCCAGCGGGAAGTCCAGATACGCAGTATTTT. As protein: CASSPAGSPDTQYF.

This clonotype has a count of ten or more. The chain employs TRBV7-9 and TRBJ2-1; 9 bases fit TRBD2. Germline V gene sequence: CDR1 SEHNR, CDR2 FQNEAQ (reference sequence). The CDR3 sequence is 16 residues long. Trimming at V came to 5 bases and at J to 5 bases, leaving 10 bases not matched to a gene. The CDR3 nucleotides read TGTGCCAGCAGCCCCGTAGGAGCGGGAGGCAACAATGAGCAGTTCTTC. It yields the protein CASSPVGAGGNNEQFF.

This clonotype was observed at least ten times. The chain is built from TRBV5-1 and TRBJ1-1; D unclear. V was pared by 2 bases and J by 4 bases, with 9 bases between. CDR3 length equals 13 residues. The germline CDR1 and CDR2 sequences are SGHRS and YFSETQ. The CDR3 region has the DNA TGCGCCAGCAGCTTCCAGGTGAGCACTGAAGCTTTCTTT. Amino acid sequence: CASSFQVSTEAFF.

This clonotype has at least ten counts. The chain links TRBV20-1 to TRBJ2-1; TRBD2 matches 11 bases. V gave up 1 base and J gave up 5 bases; unmatched junction bases: 10. Looked up from germline, CDR1 is DFQATT and CDR2 is SNEGSKA (reference sequence). CDR3 size: 17 residues. The CDR3 region is CSARAGLSGRVNNEQFF. Here the CDR3 DNA reads TGCAGTGCTAGAGCTGGGCTTAGCGGGAGGGTGAACAATGAGCAGTTCTTC.